The 28 T cell receptor beta chains below were found in one sample sequenced in a study of beta chain features in type 1 diabetes. The study, taken as a whole, reports: All four CD4+ subsets of Type 1 diabetes patients contained TCRB CDR3s that were moderately but significantly shorter.

Investigators reverse transcribed all isolated RNA, so they sequenced expressed TCRB transcripts. Measured with immunoSEQ multiplex PCR; TCRdb has only the in-frame clones, and not every one. This sample has 200,000 to 300,000 clones, with roughly a tenth found just once. Their cognate antigens are unknown. The specimen was naive CD4+ T cells from blood. The receptors here all came from a man aged 25 to 40 with type 1 diabetes.

This clone was counted a few times. The chain couples TRBV29-1 to TRBJ1-2, with 7 nucleotides matching TRBD1. The CDR3 sequence is 17 residues long. The trim removed 7 bases at V and 9 bases at J, leaving 26 bases unmatched. Germline-derived CDR1 and CDR2 are SQVTM and ANQGSEA. CDR3 in DNA: TGCAGCGGTCCGCCTAGGGACAGAACGAAGCCCACAATGAGCTACACCTTC. Its translation is CSGPPRDRTKPTMSYTF.

This clone was observed a handful of times. This sequence joins TRBV7-3 and TRBJ2-1; the match to TRBD2 covers 9 bases. The CDR3 totals 15 residues. CDR1 is SGHTA, CDR2 FQGTGA, per germline. V shed 5 bases and J 3 bases; nucleotides not matched to a gene: 5. The CDR3 DNA reads as TGTGCCAGCAGCATTCGACTAGCGGACTACAATGAGCAGTTCTTC. Protein product: CASSIRLADYNEQFF.

A few counts support this clone. This chain links TRBV23-1 with TRBJ1-2; 7 bases are a match to TRBD1. TRBV23-1 is annotated as an ORF whose role is uncertain. Trimming at V came to 4 bases and at J to 1 base, leaving 9 bases not matched to a gene. The CDR3 contains 16 residues. DNA for the CDR3: TGCGCCAGCAGTCGCCCTGATCCAGGGGGTAACTATGGCTACACCTTC. Protein: CASSRPDPGGNYGYTF.

The genes are TRBV5-4 and TRBJ2-7; 9 nucleotides match TRBD1. The trim removed 4 bases at V and 0 bases at J, leaving 5 bases unmatched. The CDR3 loop spans 15 amino acids. Germline CDR1 is SGHNT and CDR2 is YYREEE (reference sequence). As DNA, the CDR3 is TGTGCCAGCAGCATGGGACAGGGAAGCTCCTACGAGCAGTACTTC. Protein product: CASSMGQGSSYEQYF.

The chain has TRBV4-3 and TRBJ1-6; TRBD1 might be the D (6 bases). The V end was cut by 0 bases, the J end by 4 bases, with 16 bases between. The CDR3 is 18 amino acids. The V gene's germline CDR1 is LGHNA and CDR2 YSLEER. The CDR3 reads CASSQEAAGAHYNSPLHF. CDR3 nucleotide sequence: TGCGCCAGCAGCCAAGAGGCGGCAGGGGCTCATTATAATTCACCCCTCCACTTT.

The chain is built from TRBV6-6 and TRBJ1-1, with 7 bases identical to TRBD1. Germline V gene sequence: CDR1 MNHNY, CDR2 SVGAGI (reference sequence). The CDR3 covers 15 residues. V lost 4 bases, J lost 3 bases, and 8 bases stayed unmatched. CDR3 coding DNA: TGTGCCAGCAGTTTCCGGAAGGGGGCGGACACTGAAGCTTTCTTT. Protein product: CASSFRKGADTEAFF.

This clone was observed a handful of times. The chain is built from TRBV25-1 and TRBJ2-4, with 8 bases lining up with TRBD2. The CDR3 length is 15 residues. The J segment lost 6 bases and the V segment lost 2 bases, leaving 6 bases of the junction unmatched. CDR1 is MGHDK and CDR2 is SYGVNS in the germline V gene. CDR3: CASSERRGAGNIQYF. The CDR3 bases are TGTGCCAGCAGTGAACGGCGGGGGGCCGGAAACATTCAGTACTTC.

Only a few counts were recorded for this clone. The chain joins TRBV29-1 to TRBJ1-4; perhaps TRBD1 as D (5 bases). Looked up from germline, CDR1 is SQVTM and CDR2 is ANQGSEA. Trimming left V 6 bases short and J 0 bases short, with 14 bases between. The CDR3 consists of 15 residues. The CDR3 reads CSVAIQDATNEKLFF. The DNA of the CDR3 is TGCAGCGTCGCTATACAGGATGCAACTAATGAAAAACTGTTTTTT.

This clone has more than one count but fewer than ten. The chain uses TRBV7-6 and TRBJ1-3; a possible D gene is TRBD1 (5 bases). This CDR3 is built from 15 residues. CDR1 is SGHVS and CDR2 is FNYEAQ in the germline V gene. Trimming shortened V by 1 base and J by 2 bases, and 9 bases separated the two germline ends. As DNA, the CDR3 is TGTGCCAGCAGCTTAGGCGACAGTACTGGAAACACCATATATTTT. Residues: CASSLGDSTGNTIYF.

This clone was seen a few times. In nucleotides, the CDR3 is TGTGCCAGCAGTCGGGGTGGTGATTCAGATACGCAGTATTTT. It translates to CASSRGGDSDTQYF. This chain uses TRBV28 with TRBJ2-3, with D perhaps TRBD2 (5 bases). CDR1 and CDR2 (germline): MDHEN, SYDVKM. Trimming took 5 bases from V and 4 from J, leaving 13 bases between them. CDR3 length: 14 amino acids.

The rearrangement joins TRBV4-2 to TRBJ1-4; weak D call: TRBD1 (5 bases). This CDR3 is built from 13 residues. Per the germline V gene, CDR1 is LGHNA and CDR2 is YNFKEQ. V was cut by 4 bases and J by 6 bases, with 9 bases left in between. CDR3 coding DNA: TGTGCCAGCAGCCCAGGGTTTCATGAAAAACTGTTTTTT. It is translated as CASSPGFHEKLFF.

This clone occurred a few times. The CDR3 nucleotides are TGCAGCGTTGGGGACCGCGTGGGGGGGAATGAGCAGTTCTTC. Amino acids: CSVGDRVGGNEQFF. This chain connects TRBV29-1 to TRBJ2-1; 7 nucleotides align to TRBD2. Germline CDR1 and CDR2: SQVTM and ANQGSEA. This CDR3 region has 14 residues. After removal of 4 bases from V and 7 bases from J, the junction contained 10 bases not matched to a gene.

CDR3 nucleotides: TGTGCCAGCAGCAAAACCGGGACAGGGTCTATGAACACTGAAGCTTTCTTT. This translates into CASSKTGTGSMNTEAFF. The V call is TRBV7-9, the J call TRBJ1-1; 9 bases align to TRBD1. J lost 0 bases, V lost 5 bases, and 10 bases had no gene match. The CDR3 consists of 17 residues. Germline CDR1 reads SEHNR; CDR2 reads FQNEAQ (reference sequence).

This clone was recorded a few times. The V call is TRBV5-1, the J call TRBJ2-1, with 8 bases aligning to TRBD1. The length of the CDR3 is 15 residues. Losses at the gene ends were 4 bases for V and 2 bases for J; bases not matched to a gene: 5. Per germline, CDR1 SGHRS and CDR2 YFSETQ. CDR3 DNA: TGCGCCAGCAGCCTCGCGACAGGGGCCTACAATGAGCAGTTCTTC. Protein product: CASSLATGAYNEQFF.

As concerns this clone: At the DNA level, this CDR3 is encoded by other sequences in the same sample as well. The chain couples TRBV28 to TRBJ2-7, with TRBD1 identical over 7 bases. Trimming cost V 5 bases and J 0 bases; bases outside gene matches: 1. Looked up from germline, CDR1 is MDHEN and CDR2 is SYDVKM. The CDR3 is 13 residues long. The CDR3: CASSRDSSYEQYF. The CDR3 nucleotides read TGTGCCAGCAGTAGGGACAGCTCCTACGAGCAGTACTTC.

This clone was picked up a small number of times. J is TRBJ2-1 and V is TRBV11-2; 8 bases align to TRBD1. The germline V gene has CDR1 SGHAT and CDR2 FQNNGV. This CDR3 has 13 amino acids. J gave up 5 bases and V 5 bases, and 2 bases lay outside the gene matches. The CDR3 sequence: CASSGQGDNEQFF. In nucleotides, the CDR3 is TGTGCCAGCAGCGGACAGGGCGACAATGAGCAGTTCTTC. The whole variable domain, filled in from reference TRBV11-2 and TRBJ2-1, reads EAGVAQSPRYKIIEKRQSVAFWCNPISGHATLYWYQQILGQGPKLLIQFQNNGVVDDSQLPKDRFSAERLKGVDSTLKIQPAKLEDSAVYLCASSGQGDNEQFFGPGTRLTVL.

The chain couples TRBV15 to TRBJ1-1; the match to TRBD1 covers 9 bases. J lost 6 bases, V lost 4 bases, and 9 bases had no gene match. CDR3 size: 15 residues. Germline CDR1 is LNHNV and CDR2 is YYDKDF (reference sequence). The CDR3 loop is CATSILGTGRSEAFF. CDR3 bases: TGTGCCACCAGCATCCTAGGGACAGGGCGCTCTGAAGCTTTCTTT. The whole variable domain, filled in from reference TRBV15 and TRBJ1-1, reads DAMVIQNPRYQVTQFGKPVTLSCSQTLNHNVMYWYQQKSSQAPKLLFHYYDKDFNNEADTPDNFQSRRPNTSFCFLDIRSPGLGDTAMYLCATSILGTGRSEAFFGQGTRLTVV.

This clone came up a few times. The chain combines TRBV6-5 with TRBJ2-1; 15 nucleotides align to TRBD2. The CDR3 sequence is 16 residues long. V lost 3 bases, J lost 9 bases, and 6 bases stayed unmatched. Germline V gene lookup returns CDR1 MNHEY and CDR2 SVGAGI. CDR3 sequence: CASSYQGLAGGVEQFF. Here the CDR3 DNA reads TGTGCCAGCAGTTATCAAGGACTAGCGGGGGGGGTTGAGCAGTTCTTC.

J is TRBJ1-2 and V is TRBV28, with D possibly being TRBD1 (6 bases). The length of the CDR3 is 14 residues. Germline V gene data show CDR1 as MDHEN and CDR2 as SYDVKM. Trimming pared 7 bases from V and 2 bases from J, leaving 14 bases between. The CDR3 here is CASTQSGANYGYTF. CDR3 bases: TGTGCCAGCACACAGTCAGGGGCCAACTATGGCTACACCTTC.

The rearrangement uses TRBV15 and TRBJ2-7, with D possibly TRBD2 on 6 matching bases. This CDR3 contains 16 residues. V lost 2 bases, J lost 2 bases, and 16 bases lay in between. Germline V gene lookup returns CDR1 LNHNV and CDR2 YYDKDF (reference sequence). As DNA, the CDR3 is TGTGCCACCAGCAGACTGGAGGGACTTCTAGCCTACGAGCAGTACTTC. Amino acid sequence: CATSRLEGLLAYEQYF.

The chain links TRBV20-1 to TRBJ2-5; D gene uncertain. This CDR3 is built from 11 residues. V dropped 3 bases and J dropped 4 bases, with 6 bases sitting between them. Germline assignment: CDR1 DFQATT and CDR2 SNEGSKA (reference sequence). CDR3 amino acids: CSARRTETQYF. CDR3 DNA: TGCAGTGCTAGGCGCACAGAGACCCAGTACTTC.

The chain uses TRBV18 and TRBJ2-7; D is possibly TRBD1 (6 bases). Looked up from germline, CDR1 is KGHSH and CDR2 is LQKENI. This CDR3 contains 13 residues. Trimming took 2 bases from V and 5 from J, leaving 10 bases between them. CDR3 nucleotide sequence: TGTGCCAGCTCACCAAGGACAGACAACGAGCAGTACTTC. This sequence encodes CASSPRTDNEQYF.

V usage is TRBV25-1 and J usage is TRBJ2-5; TRBD2 matches at 7 bases. CDR3 length: 13 residues. Germline V gene sequence: CDR1 MGHDK, CDR2 SYGVNS. V lost 5 bases and J lost 4; bases outside the gene matches: 4. CDR3 nucleotide sequence: TGTGCCAGCAGTATACGACTAGCAGAGACCCAGTACTTC. Its protein product is CASSIRLAETQYF.

The chain uses TRBV9 and TRBJ2-1, with D perhaps matching TRBD1 (6 bases). Germline values: CDR1 SGDLS, CDR2 YYNGEE. The CDR3 is 13 amino acids. V shed 2 bases and J shed 6 bases, with 9 bases lying between them. The CDR3 DNA sequence: TGTGCCAGCAGCGTGGGGACATTCAATGAGCAGTTCTTC. Protein product: CASSVGTFNEQFF.

As DNA, the CDR3 is TGCGCCAGCAGGGAGGGACTAGCGGCCTCCTACGAGCAGTACTTC. Its translation is CASREGLAASYEQYF. The V and J genes are TRBV5-1 and TRBJ2-7, with 11 positions matching TRBD2. Germline assignment: CDR1 SGHRS and CDR2 YFSETQ. The CDR3 has 15 amino acids. The V gene end was trimmed by 5 bases and the J gene end by 0 bases; junction bases not matched to a gene: 4. Full variable domain (outside the CDR3, taken from reference TRBV5-1 and TRBJ2-7): KAGVTQTPRYLIKTRGQQVTLSCSPISGHRSVSWYQQTPGQGLQFLFEYFSETQRNKGNFPGRFSGRQFSNSRSEMNVSTLELGDSALYLCASREGLAASYEQYFGPGTRLTVT.

The chain employs TRBV27 and TRBJ2-4; tentative D call: TRBD1 (5 bases). The CDR3 has 16 residues. The V end was cut by 3 bases, the J end by 0 bases, with 12 bases between. The V gene's germline CDR1 is MNHEY and CDR2 SMNVEV (reference sequence). CDR3 residues: CASSLGPQGAKNIQYF. CDR3 sequence (DNA): TGTGCCAGCAGTTTGGGCCCCCAGGGAGCCAAAAACATTCAGTACTTC.

About this clone: The junction departs from germline at one end; a sequencing error may be responsible. V and J are TRBV7-2 and TRBJ2-5, with 10 bases that match TRBD2. The CDR3 loop spans 14 amino acids. Germline CDR1 reads SGHTA; CDR2 reads FQGNSA. The CDR3 DNA reads TGTGCCAGCAGCCTAGCGGGGGCAAGAGAGACCCAGTACTTC. Amino acids: CASSLAGARETQYF. Using reference TRBV7-2 and TRBJ2-5 for the parts outside the CDR3, the full variable domain is GAGVSQSPSNKVTEKGKDVELRCDPISGHTALYWYRQSLGQGLEFLIYFQGNSAPDKSGLPSDRFSAERTGGSVSTLTIQRTQQEDSAVYLCASSLAGARETQYFGPGTRLLVL.

The rearrangement uses TRBV29-1 and TRBJ2-5; D not resolved. This CDR3 contains 13 residues. The V end lost 4 bases, the J end lost 5 bases, and 14 bases lay between the germline ends. Germline V gene lookup returns CDR1 SQVTM and CDR2 ANQGSEA. The CDR3 sequence is CSVVPNAIETQYF. The CDR3 DNA sequence: TGCAGCGTTGTTCCCAACGCTATTGAGACCCAGTACTTC.